The 24 T cell receptor beta chains below were found in one sample sequenced in a study of blood T cell repertoires in COVID-19. Using immunoSEQ multiplex PCR, the repertoire was profiled, and TCRdb retains in-frame clones only, with some absent. This sample carries tens of thousands of clones, nearly 90% of them seen once, and the ten largest clones take over 2.5%. The sequenced material came from peripheral blood. The receptor source for this set is a woman older than 75 with acute or convalescent COVID-19.

This clone was counted between two and nine times. The chain combines TRBV7-2 with TRBJ2-2; maybe TRBD2 (5 bases). The V end was cut by 5 bases, the J end by 7 bases, with 14 bases between. The CDR3 has 14 amino acids. Germline CDR1 and CDR2: SGHTA and FQGNSA. The CDR3, as DNA: TGTGCCAGCAGCCCGGACCAGCGGAGCGGGGAGCTGTTTTTT. As protein: CASSPDQRSGELFF.

The chain recombines TRBV11-2 with TRBJ2-5; D gene uncertain. CDR3 length: 13 residues. Trimming pared 1 base from V and 4 bases from J, leaving 7 bases between. Germline-derived CDR1 and CDR2 are SGHAT and FQNNGV. The CDR3 sequence: CASSLVAAETQYF. CDR3 nucleotide sequence: TGTGCCAGCAGCTTAGTAGCTGCAGAGACCCAGTACTTC. The variable domain in full, completed from reference TRBV11-2 and TRBJ2-5, reads EAGVAQSPRYKIIEKRQSVAFWCNPISGHATLYWYQQILGQGPKLLIQFQNNGVVDDSQLPKDRFSAERLKGVDSTLKIQPAKLEDSAVYLCASSLVAAETQYFGPGTRLLVL.

V and J are TRBV21-1 and TRBJ1-2. TRBV21-1 is recorded as a pseudogene. The CDR3 extends over 13 amino acids. The chain's CDR3 is CASSKRGLSGYTF. The DNA for the CDR3 is TGTGCCAGCAGCAAAAGGGGACTGAGTGGCTACACCTTC.

This clone is a singleton in its sample. V is TRBV6-6 and J is TRBJ1-4; D gene unclear. Trimming pared 6 bases from V and 7 bases from J, leaving 15 bases between. CDR3 size: 14 residues. Germline V gene lookup returns CDR1 MNHNY and CDR2 SVGAGI (reference sequence). CDR3 loop: CASRSPGRLEKLFF. The CDR3 nucleotides read TGTGCCAGCAGGTCTCCCGGGAGACTTGAAAAACTGTTTTTT.

The chain is built from TRBV3-1 (or the pseudogene TRBV3-2) and TRBJ1-2, with unresolved D. Per the germline V gene, CDR1 is LGHDT and CDR2 is YNNKEL (reference sequence). Trimming removed 4 bases from V and 5 bases from J, with 11 bases in between. The CDR3 is made up of 13 amino acids. The CDR3 nucleotides read TGTGCCAGCAGCCCTCCCGGAGGGTATGGCTACACCTTC. Protein product: CASSPPGGYGYTF.

The chain is built from TRBV6-6 and TRBJ1-3; D uncertain. CDR1 is MNHNY and CDR2 is SVGAGI in the germline V gene (reference sequence). The CDR3 has 15 residues. Between the trimmed V and J ends, which lost 2 bases and 0 bases, there was a span of 8 bases. The CDR3 reads CASSYGVGSGNTIYF. CDR3 in DNA: TGTGCCAGCAGTTACGGAGTAGGCTCTGGAAACACCATATATTTT.

V gene TRBV23-1 combines with J gene TRBJ2-1, with TRBD2 matching over 11 bases. TRBV23-1 has ORF status, its function being uncertain. J gave up 0 bases and V 2 bases, and 12 bases lay outside the gene matches. This CDR3 contains 20 residues. The CDR3, as DNA: TGCGCCAGCAGTCAAGCCCTACTAGCGGGAGCGTCGAACTCCTACAATGAGCAGTTCTTC. This codes for CASSQALLAGASNSYNEQFF.

The V and J genes are TRBV28 and TRBJ1-5; unclear D gene. The CDR3 loop spans 12 amino acids. In germline, CDR1 is MDHEN, CDR2 SYDVKM. The ends were cut back, 6 bases at V and 3 bases at J, with 6 bases in the middle. The CDR3 reads CASSRDNQPQHF. CDR3 DNA sequence: TGTGCCAGCAGCCGGGACAATCAGCCCCAGCATTTT. Using reference TRBV28 and TRBJ1-5 for the parts outside the CDR3, the full variable domain is DVKVTQSSRYLVKRTGEKVFLECVQDMDHENMFWYRQDPGLGLRLIYFSYDVKMKEKGDIPEGYSVSREKKERFSLILESASTNQTSMYLCASSRDNQPQHFGDGTRLSIL.

The gene calls are TRBV6-5 and TRBJ1-5; D possibly corresponds to TRBD1 (5 bases). The CDR3 is 14 residues long. The ends were cut back, 8 bases at V and 4 bases at J, with 15 bases in the middle. Germline V lookup: CDR1 MNHEY, CDR2 SVGAGI. The CDR3 DNA is TGTGCCAGCGAGTCAGGGTTGGGAAATCAGCCCCAGCATTTT. It specifies CASESGLGNQPQHF.

This clone was seen just once. The CDR3 DNA is TGTGCCAGCAGGCCGGGACTAGCGTCCTACGAGCAGTACTTC. Protein: CASRPGLASYEQYF. This rearrangement joins TRBV28 to TRBJ2-7; 10 nucleotides match TRBD2. The CDR3 is 14 residues long. The germline gives CDR1 MDHEN, CDR2 SYDVKM. With V trimmed by 6 bases and J by 1 base, 3 bases remained unmatched.

The rearrangement uses TRBV5-1 and TRBJ1-1; 12 nucleotides match TRBD1. This CDR3 spans 15 amino acids. Trimming took 3 bases from V and 3 from J; bases not matched to a gene: 3. The germline V gene encodes CDR1 SGHRS and CDR2 YFSETQ. CDR3 coding DNA: TGCGCCAGCAGCTGGGGGACAGGGGGCGACACTGAAGCTTTCTTT. It yields the protein CASSWGTGGDTEAFF.

The genes are TRBV27 and TRBJ2-7; 9 nucleotides line up with TRBD1. CDR1 MNHEY and CDR2 SMNVEV come from the germline V gene (reference sequence). This CDR3 comprises 14 residues. V shed 6 bases, J shed 6 bases, and the junction held 9 bases outside the gene matches. The CDR3 region has the DNA TGTGCCAGCAGGACACAGGGGGCGGTAGTCGAGCAGTACTTC. This gives the protein CASRTQGAVVEQYF.

This chain joins TRBV6-5 and TRBJ1-5; D is uncertain. Trimming stripped 5 bases from V and 7 bases from J, with 12 bases between. This CDR3 spans 13 amino acids. Germline V CDR1 and CDR2: MNHEY, SVGAGI. The CDR3 spells CASSPIELQPQHF. The CDR3 nucleotides are TGTGCCAGCAGTCCGATAGAATTGCAGCCCCAGCATTTT.

The rearrangement links TRBV7-2 to TRBJ2-2, with 10 bases lining up with TRBD1. The CDR3 is 14 amino acids. CDR1 is SGHTA, CDR2 FQGNSA, per germline. J was trimmed by 6 bases and V by 8 bases; bases with no gene match: 6. This CDR3 is CASRGQGSSGELFF. In DNA form, the CDR3 reads TGTGCCAGCCGGGGACAGGGGAGTTCCGGGGAGCTGTTTTTT.

This clone has more than one count but fewer than ten. V and J are TRBV18 and TRBJ1-1; D may be TRBD1 (5 bases). The CDR3 contains 14 residues. Germline lookup yields CDR1 KGHSH and CDR2 LQKENI. Trimming removed 2 bases at V and 0 bases at J, with 7 bases between. The DNA of the CDR3 is TGTGCCAGCTCACCAGGGGCAGTGAACACTGAAGCTTTCTTT. Translating it yields CASSPGAVNTEAFF.

The genes are TRBV10-3 and TRBJ2-7; the match to TRBD1 covers 7 bases. Germline CDR1 ENHRY, CDR2 SYGVKD. The CDR3 extends over 14 amino acids. Trimming at V came to 6 bases and at J to 0 bases, leaving 5 bases not matched to a gene. CDR3 sequence: CAIRLTGSSYEQYF. CDR3 coding DNA: TGTGCCATCAGATTGACAGGGAGCTCCTACGAGCAGTACTTC.

This chain joins TRBV10-3 and TRBJ1-6, with D maybe TRBD1 (5 bases). The CDR3 is 15 amino acids. Deletions cut 5 bases from V and 8 bases from J, with 16 bases between. Germline CDR1 and CDR2: ENHRY and SYGVKD. In DNA, the CDR3 is TGTGCCATCAGTAATACAGGAGCAGCAGATTCACCCCTCCACTTT. It yields the protein CAISNTGAADSPLHF.

This chain connects TRBV15 to TRBJ2-5, with D unresolved. This CDR3 spans 14 amino acids. V was pared by 3 bases and J by 2 bases, with 10 bases between. CDR1 is LNHNV and CDR2 is YYDKDF in the germline V gene (reference sequence). The CDR3 coding sequence is TGTGCCACCAGCAGCGGTATCGATCAAGAGACCCAGTACTTC. This gives the protein CATSSGIDQETQYF.

The rearrangement uses TRBV27 and TRBJ1-5, with 10 bases matching TRBD1. This CDR3 region has 15 residues. Per the germline V gene, CDR1 is MNHEY and CDR2 is SMNVEV (reference sequence). The junction had 11 bases not matched to a gene; V was cut back by 5 bases and J by 10 bases. CDR3 sequence (DNA): TGTGCCAGCAGTATAAAATGGACAGGGGGGCAACCCCAGCATTTT. Its protein is CASSIKWTGGQPQHF.

The chain joins TRBV30 to TRBJ1-4; no definite D call. In germline, CDR1 is GTSNPN, CDR2 SVGIG (reference sequence). The CDR3 loop spans 13 amino acids. V was cut by 2 bases and J by 7 bases, with 11 bases left in between. CDR3 sequence reads: CAWSPGRSEKLFF. The CDR3 nucleotides read TGTGCCTGGAGTCCCGGTAGATCTGAAAAACTGTTTTTT.

This clone was detected a few times. The chain recombines TRBV18 with TRBJ1-1, with 8 bases aligning to TRBD1. CDR1 and CDR2 (germline): KGHSH, LQKENI. V lost 5 bases to trimming and J lost 4 bases; unmatched junction nucleotides: 6. The CDR3 contains 14 residues. In DNA form, the CDR3 reads TGTGCCAGCTCATCGTCTACAGGGGGCACTGAAGCTTTCTTT. Amino acids: CASSSSTGGTEAFF.

V and J are TRBV29-1 and TRBJ2-7, with a possible D match to TRBD2 (6 bases). V lost 6 bases, J lost 6 bases, and 9 bases lay in between. This CDR3 is 10 amino acids long. Germline CDR1 SQVTM, CDR2 ANQGSEA. The CDR3 region is CSVWDFEQYF. As DNA, the CDR3 is TGCAGCGTCTGGGACTTCGAGCAGTACTTC.

V usage is TRBV11-2 and J usage is TRBJ2-1, with TRBD1 matching over 8 bases. V dropped 5 bases and J dropped 3; count of bases not matched to a gene: 3. Germline CDR1 is SGHAT and CDR2 is FQNNGV. The CDR3 sequence is 14 residues long. CDR3 protein: CASSPGQGYNEQFF. In nucleotides, the CDR3 is TGTGCCAGCAGCCCCGGACAGGGCTACAATGAGCAGTTCTTC.

V is TRBV7-8 and J is TRBJ1-1; TRBD1 agrees at 8 bases. CDR3 size: 17 residues. J was trimmed by 2 bases and V by 5 bases; bases with no gene match: 13. Germline assignment: CDR1 SGHVS and CDR2 FQNEAQ. The chain's CDR3 is CASSLSTRTGLNTEAFF. The CDR3 DNA reads as TGTGCCAGCAGCCTAAGTACCCGGACAGGGCTTAACACTGAAGCTTTCTTT.